This TCR beta chain was obtained from a study of cytomegalovirus exposure and HLA in healthy donors. This clone has a single count. This CDR3 spans 15 amino acids. CDR1 SGHTA and CDR2 FQGNSA come from the germline V gene. The junction had 4 bases not matched to a gene; V was cut back by 5 bases and J by 4 bases. Researchers ran the PCR with 60 Vbeta and 13 Jbeta primers. Using immunoSEQ multiplex PCR, the repertoire was profiled, and TCRdb retains in-frame clones only, with some absent. The sample has over 150,000 clones; about four fifths are singletons. The sequenced material came from PBMCs. This clonotype was sampled from a man under 40 in good health and CMV-seropositive. The V gene is TRBV7-2, the J gene TRBJ2-3; the match to TRBD1 covers 12 bases. CDR3 sequence (DNA): TGTGCCAGCAGCACGGGACAGGGGGCGGCAGATACGCAGTATTTT. Its translation: CASSTGQGAADTQYF.